This T cell receptor (beta chain) comes out of a study of cytomegalovirus exposure and HLA in healthy donors. Findings of the study overall: Looking again later, the authors saw that most CMV-associated TCR beta chains seemed HLA-restricted.

This PCR relied on a set of 60 Vbeta primers and 13 Jbeta primers. The repertoire was sequenced with immunoSEQ multiplex PCR; TCRdb's copy has only in-frame clones and lacks some. This table holds around 50,000 clones, about 83% found once. In regard to this clone: Its target is not known.

The material sequenced was PBMCs. This sequence was found in a young man in good health and CMV-seronegative.

CDR3 sequence: CASSRRNPRVVNYGYTF. For the CDR3, the DNA is TGTGCCAGCAGCCGCCGAAACCCCAGGGTGGTAAACTATGGCTACACCTTC. The chain combines TRBV14 with TRBJ1-2, with D possibly TRBD1 on 5 matching bases. Trimming shortened V by 4 bases and J by 2 bases, and 20 bases separated the two germline ends. CDR1 is SGHDN, CDR2 FVKESK, per germline. The CDR3 has 17 residues. Variable domain in full (rest from reference TRBV14 and TRBJ1-2): EAGVTQFPSHSVIEKGQTVTLRCDPISGHDNLYWYRRVMGKEIKFLLHFVKESKQDESGMPNNRFLAERTGGTYSTLKVQPAELEDSGVYFCASSRRNPRVVNYGYTFGSGTRLTVV.